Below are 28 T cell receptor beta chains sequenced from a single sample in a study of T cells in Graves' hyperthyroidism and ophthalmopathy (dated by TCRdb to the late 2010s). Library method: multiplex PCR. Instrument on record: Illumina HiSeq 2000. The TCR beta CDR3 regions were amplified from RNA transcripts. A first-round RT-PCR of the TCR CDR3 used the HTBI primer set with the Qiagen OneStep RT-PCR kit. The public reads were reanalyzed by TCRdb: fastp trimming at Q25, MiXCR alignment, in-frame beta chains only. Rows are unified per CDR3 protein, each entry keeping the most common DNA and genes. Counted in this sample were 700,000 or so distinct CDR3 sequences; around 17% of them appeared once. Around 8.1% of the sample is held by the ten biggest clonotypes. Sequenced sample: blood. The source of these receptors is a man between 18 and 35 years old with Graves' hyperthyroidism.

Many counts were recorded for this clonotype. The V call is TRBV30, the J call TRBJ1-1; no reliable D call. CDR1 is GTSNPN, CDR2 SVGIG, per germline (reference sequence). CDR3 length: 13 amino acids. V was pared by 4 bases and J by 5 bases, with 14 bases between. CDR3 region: CAWMWPGGTEAFF. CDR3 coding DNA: TGTGCCTGGATGTGGCCGGGAGGAACTGAAGCTTTCTTT.

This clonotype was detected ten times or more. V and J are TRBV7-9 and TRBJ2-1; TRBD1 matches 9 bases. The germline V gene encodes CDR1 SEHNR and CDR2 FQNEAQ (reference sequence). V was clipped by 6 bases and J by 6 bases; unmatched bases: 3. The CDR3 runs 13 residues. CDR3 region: CASRDRGGNEQFF. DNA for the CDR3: TGTGCCAGCAGGGACAGGGGAGGCAATGAGCAGTTCTTC.

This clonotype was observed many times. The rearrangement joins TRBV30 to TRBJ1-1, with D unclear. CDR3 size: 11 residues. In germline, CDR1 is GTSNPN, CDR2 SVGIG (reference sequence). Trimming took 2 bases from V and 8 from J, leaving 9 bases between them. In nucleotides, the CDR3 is TGTGCCTGGAGTTCTGTCTCAGAAGCTTTCTTT. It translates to CAWSSVSEAFF.

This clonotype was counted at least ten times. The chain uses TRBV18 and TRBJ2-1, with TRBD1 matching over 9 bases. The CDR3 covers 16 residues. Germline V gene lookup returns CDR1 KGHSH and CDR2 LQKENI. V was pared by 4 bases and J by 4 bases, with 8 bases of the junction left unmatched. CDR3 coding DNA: TGTGCCAGCTCACACCGACAGGGGGACGGTTACAATGAGCAGTTCTTC. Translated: CASSHRQGDGYNEQFF.

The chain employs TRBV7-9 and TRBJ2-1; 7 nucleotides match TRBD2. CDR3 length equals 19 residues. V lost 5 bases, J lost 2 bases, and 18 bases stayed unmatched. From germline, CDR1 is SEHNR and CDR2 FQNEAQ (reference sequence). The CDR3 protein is CASSPGRVEAGVPYNEQFF. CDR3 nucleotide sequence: TGTGCCAGCAGCCCTGGGAGGGTTGAGGCGGGAGTACCCTACAATGAGCAGTTCTTC.

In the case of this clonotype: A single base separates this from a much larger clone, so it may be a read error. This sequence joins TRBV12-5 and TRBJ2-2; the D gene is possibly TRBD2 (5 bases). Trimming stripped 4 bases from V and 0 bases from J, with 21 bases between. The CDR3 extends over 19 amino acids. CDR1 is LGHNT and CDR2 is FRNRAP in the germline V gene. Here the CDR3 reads CASGSDLRGGQSNTGELFF. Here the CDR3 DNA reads TGTGCTAGTGGTTCGGACCTCCGAGGAGGCCAGTCGAACACCGGGGAGCTGTTTTTT.

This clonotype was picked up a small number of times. This CDR3 is CSVPAGPGGYTF. The CDR3, as DNA: TGCAGCGTTCCGGCGGGCCCGGGTGGCTACACCTTC. The chain employs TRBV29-1 and TRBJ1-2; D is unclear. In germline, CDR1 is SQVTM, CDR2 ANQGSEA. The CDR3 runs 12 residues. Trimming left V 5 bases short and J 7 bases short, with 14 bases between.

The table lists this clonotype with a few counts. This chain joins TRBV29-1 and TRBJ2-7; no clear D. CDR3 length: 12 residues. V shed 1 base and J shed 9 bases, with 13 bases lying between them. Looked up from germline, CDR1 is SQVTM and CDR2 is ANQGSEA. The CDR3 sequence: CSVEVEQLGQYF. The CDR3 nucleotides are TGCAGCGTTGAAGTGGAACAGCTCGGGCAGTACTTC.

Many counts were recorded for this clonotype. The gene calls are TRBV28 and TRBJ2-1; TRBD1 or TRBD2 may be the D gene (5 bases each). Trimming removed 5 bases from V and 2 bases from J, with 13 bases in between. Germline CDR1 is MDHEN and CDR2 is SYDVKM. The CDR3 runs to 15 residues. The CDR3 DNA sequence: TGTGCCAGCAGTCCCCTGGGGGACCCCTACAATGAGCAGTTCTTC. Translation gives CASSPLGDPYNEQFF.

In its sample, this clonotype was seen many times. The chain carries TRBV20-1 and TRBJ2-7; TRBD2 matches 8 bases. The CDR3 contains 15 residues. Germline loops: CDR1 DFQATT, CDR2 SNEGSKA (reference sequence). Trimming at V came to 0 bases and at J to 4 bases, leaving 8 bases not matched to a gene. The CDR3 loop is CSARDLTSVLYEQYF. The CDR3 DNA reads TGCAGTGCTAGAGATCTGACTAGCGTGTTGTACGAGCAGTACTTC.

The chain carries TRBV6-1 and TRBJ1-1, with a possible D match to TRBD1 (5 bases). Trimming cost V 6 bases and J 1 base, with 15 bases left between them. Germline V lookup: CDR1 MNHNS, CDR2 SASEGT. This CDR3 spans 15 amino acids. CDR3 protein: CASSLRGDGNTEAFF. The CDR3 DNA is TGTGCCAGCAGCCTACGTGGGGACGGGAACACTGAAGCTTTCTTT.

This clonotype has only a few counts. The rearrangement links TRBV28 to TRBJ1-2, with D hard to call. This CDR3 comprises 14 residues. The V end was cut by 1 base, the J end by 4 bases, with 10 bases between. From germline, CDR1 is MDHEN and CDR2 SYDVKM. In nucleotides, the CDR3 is TGTGCCAGCAGTTTATCTCGCAAGATCTATGGCTACACCTTC. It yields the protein CASSLSRKIYGYTF.

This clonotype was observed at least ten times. CDR3 residues: CSASGSLTDTQYF. The DNA for the CDR3 is TGCAGTGCTTCTGGCTCCTTAACAGATACGCAGTATTTT. This chain joins TRBV20-1 and TRBJ2-3; D call uncertain. Germline loops: CDR1 DFQATT, CDR2 SNEGSKA (reference sequence). The V and J ends lost 5 bases and 3 bases respectively, with 12 bases between them. CDR3 size: 13 residues.

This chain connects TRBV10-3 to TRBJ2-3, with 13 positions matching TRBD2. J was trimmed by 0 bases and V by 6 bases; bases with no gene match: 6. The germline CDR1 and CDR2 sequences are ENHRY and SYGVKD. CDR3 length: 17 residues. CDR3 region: CAIRPGLAGSSTDTQYF. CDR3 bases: TGTGCCATCAGGCCGGGACTAGCGGGATCCAGCACAGATACGCAGTATTTT.

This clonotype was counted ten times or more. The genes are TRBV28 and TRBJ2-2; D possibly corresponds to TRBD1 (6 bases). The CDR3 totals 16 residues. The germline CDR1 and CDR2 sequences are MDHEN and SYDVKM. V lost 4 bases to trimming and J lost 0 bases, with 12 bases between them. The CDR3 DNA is TGTGCCAGCAGTTCAAACGGGACACCGAACACCGGGGAGCTGTTTTTT. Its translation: CASSSNGTPNTGELFF.

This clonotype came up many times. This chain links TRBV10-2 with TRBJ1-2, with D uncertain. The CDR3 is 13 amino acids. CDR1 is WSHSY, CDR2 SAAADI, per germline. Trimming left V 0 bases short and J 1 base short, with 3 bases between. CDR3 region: CASSESHNYGYTF. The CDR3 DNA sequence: TGCGCCAGCAGTGAGTCACATAACTATGGCTACACCTTC.

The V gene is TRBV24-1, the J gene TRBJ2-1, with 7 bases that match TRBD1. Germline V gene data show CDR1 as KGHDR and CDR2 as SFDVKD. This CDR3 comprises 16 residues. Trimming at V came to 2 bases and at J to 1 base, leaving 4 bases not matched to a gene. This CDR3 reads CATSDSPGQSYNEQFF. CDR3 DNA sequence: TGTGCCACCAGTGATTCCCCGGGACAGTCCTACAATGAGCAGTTCTTC.

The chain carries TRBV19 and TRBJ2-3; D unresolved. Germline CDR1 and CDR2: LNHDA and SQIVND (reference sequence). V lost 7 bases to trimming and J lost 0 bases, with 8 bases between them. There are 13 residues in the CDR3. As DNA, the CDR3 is TGTGCCAGTACAGAGCGTAGCACAGATACGCAGTATTTT. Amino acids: CASTERSTDTQYF.

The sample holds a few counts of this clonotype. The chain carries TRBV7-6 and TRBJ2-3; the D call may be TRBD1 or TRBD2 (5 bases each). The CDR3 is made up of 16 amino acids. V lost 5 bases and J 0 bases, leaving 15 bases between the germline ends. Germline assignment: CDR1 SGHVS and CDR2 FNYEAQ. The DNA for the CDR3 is TGTGCCAGCAGCCCAAGAGTCGGGACGAGCACAGATACGCAGTATTTT. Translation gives CASSPRVGTSTDTQYF.

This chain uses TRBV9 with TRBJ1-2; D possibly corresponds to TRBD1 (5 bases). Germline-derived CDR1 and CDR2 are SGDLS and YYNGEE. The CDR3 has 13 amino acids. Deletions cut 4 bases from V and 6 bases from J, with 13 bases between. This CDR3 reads CASSRGGVDGYTF. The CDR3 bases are TGTGCCAGCAGCCGAGGAGGGGTGGATGGCTACACCTTC.

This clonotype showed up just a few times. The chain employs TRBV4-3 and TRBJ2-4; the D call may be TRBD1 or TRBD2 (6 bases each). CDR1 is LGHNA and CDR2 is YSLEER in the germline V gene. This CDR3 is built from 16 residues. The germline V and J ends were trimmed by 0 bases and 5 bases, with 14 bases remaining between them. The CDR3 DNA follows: TGCGCCAGCAGCCAAGATTTGGGGGGCCCTCAAAACATTCAGTACTTC. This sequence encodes CASSQDLGGPQNIQYF.

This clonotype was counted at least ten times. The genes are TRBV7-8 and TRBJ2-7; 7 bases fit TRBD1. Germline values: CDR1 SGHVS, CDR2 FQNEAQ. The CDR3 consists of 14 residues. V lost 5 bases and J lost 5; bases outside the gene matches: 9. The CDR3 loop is CASSLDRDLHEQYF. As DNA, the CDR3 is TGTGCCAGCAGCCTTGACAGGGATCTACACGAGCAGTACTTC.

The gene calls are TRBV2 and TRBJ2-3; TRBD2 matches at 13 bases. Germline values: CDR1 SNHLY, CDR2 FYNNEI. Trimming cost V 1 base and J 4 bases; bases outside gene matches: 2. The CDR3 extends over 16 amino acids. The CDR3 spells CASSEGTSGSSDTQYF. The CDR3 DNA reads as TGTGCCAGCAGTGAAGGGACTAGCGGGAGCTCAGATACGCAGTATTTT. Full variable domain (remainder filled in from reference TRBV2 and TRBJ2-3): EPEVTQTPSHQVTQMGQEVILRCVPISNHLYFYWYRQILGQKVEFLVSFYNNEISEKSEIFDDQFSVERPDGSNFTLKIRSTKLEDSAMYFCASSEGTSGSSDTQYFGPGTRLTVL.

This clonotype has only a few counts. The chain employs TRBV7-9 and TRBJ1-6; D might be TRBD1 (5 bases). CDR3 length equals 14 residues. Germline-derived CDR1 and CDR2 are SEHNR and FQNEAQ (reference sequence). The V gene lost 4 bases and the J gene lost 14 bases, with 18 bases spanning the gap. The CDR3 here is CASSYEGVRGALHF. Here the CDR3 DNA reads TGTGCCAGCAGCTACGAGGGAGTTCGGGGGGCCCTCCACTTT. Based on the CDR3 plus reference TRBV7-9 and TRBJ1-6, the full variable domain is DTGVSQNPRHKITKRGQNVTFRCDPISEHNRLYWYRQTLGQGPEFLTYFQNEAQLEKSRLLSDRFSAERPKGSFSTLEIQRTEQGDSAMYLCASSYEGVRGALHFGNGTRLTVT.

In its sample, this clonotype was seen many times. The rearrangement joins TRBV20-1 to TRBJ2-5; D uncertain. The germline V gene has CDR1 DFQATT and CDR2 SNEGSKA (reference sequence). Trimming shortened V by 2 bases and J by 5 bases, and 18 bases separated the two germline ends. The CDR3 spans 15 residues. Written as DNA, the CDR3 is TGCAGTGCTAGACCTCGGACCCGCCCCGGGGAGACCCAGTACTTC. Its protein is CSARPRTRPGETQYF.

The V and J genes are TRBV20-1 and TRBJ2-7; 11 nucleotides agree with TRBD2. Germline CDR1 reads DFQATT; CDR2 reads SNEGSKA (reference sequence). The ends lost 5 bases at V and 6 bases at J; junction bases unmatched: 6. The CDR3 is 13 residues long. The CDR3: CSAYSGRAAEQYF. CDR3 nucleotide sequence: TGCAGTGCTTATAGCGGGAGGGCCGCCGAGCAGTACTTC.

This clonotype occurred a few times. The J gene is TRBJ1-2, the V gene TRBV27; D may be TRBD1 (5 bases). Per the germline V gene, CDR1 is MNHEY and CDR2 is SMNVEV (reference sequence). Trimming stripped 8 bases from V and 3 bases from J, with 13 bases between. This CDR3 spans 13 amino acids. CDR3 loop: CASRTPGDYGYTF. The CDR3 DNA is TGTGCCAGCCGGACACCGGGCGACTATGGCTACACCTTC.

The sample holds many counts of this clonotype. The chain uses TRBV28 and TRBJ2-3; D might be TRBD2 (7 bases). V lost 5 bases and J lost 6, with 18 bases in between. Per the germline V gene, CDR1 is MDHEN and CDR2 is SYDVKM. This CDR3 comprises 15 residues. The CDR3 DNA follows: TGTGCCAGCAGTCCCCGTAGGGGGAGGGCGGATACGCAGTATTTT. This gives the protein CASSPRRGRADTQYF.